The rows below give T cell receptor beta chains drawn from one sample of a study of cytomegalovirus exposure and HLA in healthy donors. Sequencing used immunoSEQ multiplex PCR; TCRdb keeps in-frame clones, though not all of them. The table shows about 170,000 clones, with almost 85% occurring only once. Input material: PBMCs. All receptors come from a girl under 18 in good health and CMV-seropositive. The CDR3 runs from the conserved cysteine through the conserved F or W. A D gene is named only where the DNA matches it firmly. Not all rows give a size; the values are once, few, many and, for expanded clones, a class.

TRBJ2-3	TRBD2	TRBV7-9	.	14	TGTGCCAGCAGCATTAGCGGGGGGGCAGATACGCAGTATTTT	CASSISGGADTQYF
TRBJ2-2	.	TRBV14	once	17	TGTGCCAGCAGCCAGGACAGAGACCCCCTGAACACCGGGGAGCTGTTTTTT	CASSQDRDPLNTGELFF
TRBJ2-1	TRBD1	TRBV2	.	16	TGTGCCAGCAGGGAGACAGGGTTAGGAGAATACAATGAGCAGTTCTTC	CASRETGLGEYNEQFF
TRBJ1-1	.	TRBV5-5	.	14	TGTGCCAGCAGCTTTCAGGGGATGAACACTGAAGCTTTCTTT	CASSFQGMNTEAFF
TRBJ2-3	TRBD2	TRBV9	.	15	TGTGCCAGCAGTGTAGCGGGGGGGCTTTTATATACGCAGTATTTT	CASSVAGGLLYTQYF
TRBJ2-7	.	TRBV2	.	14	TGTGCCAGCAGGGAACTAGCCGGGGTCAACGAGCAGTACTTC	CASRELAGVNEQYF
TRBJ1-1	TRBD1	TRBV5-6	once	15	TGTGCCAGCAGCTCGGGGACAGGGCTGGTCACTGAAGCTTTCTTT	CASSSGTGLVTEAFF
TRBJ1-1	.	TRBV11-3	.	14	TGTGCCAGCAGCTTACAGGGCTTGAACACTGAAGCTTTCTTT	CASSLQGLNTEAFF
TRBJ1-1	TRBD1	TRBV4-2	.	19	TGTGCCAGCAGCCATTCTCGTTACGGTCCGGAACAGGGGATATCTGAAGCTTTCTTT	CASSHSRYGPEQGISEAFF
TRBJ2-5	.	TRBV9	.	12	TGTGCCAGCAGCCCACCTAATTCGGCCCAGTACTTC	CASSPPNSAQYF
TRBJ1-1	.	TRBV27	.	15	TGTGCCAGCAGTAGGGCGGAACAGGAGAACACTGAAGCTTTCTTT	CASSRAEQENTEAFF
TRBJ2-3	.	TRBV2	.	13	TGTGCCAGCAGTGAATTTTATACAGATACGCAGTATTTT	CASSEFYTDTQYF
TRBJ1-2	.	TRBV20-1	.	10	TGCAGTGCTTCCGCTCGGGGCTACACCTTC	CSASARGYTF
TRBJ2-2	.	TRBV9	.	13	TGTGCCAGCACCAGGGGTGGCACCGGGGAGCTGTTTTTT	CASTRGGTGELFF